This TCR beta chain was identified during a study of identical twins. In its sample, this clonotype was seen many times. Its antigen remains unknown. TCRdb redid the calling of the 5' RACE reads with MiXCR, one entry per CDR3 protein. Of hundreds of thousands of distinct CDR3 sequences listed, over 5% are singletons. Study-wide results and caveats: Twin pairs' shared out-of-frame alpha sequences were enriched in low generation probability.

The V and J ends lost 1 base and 3 bases respectively, with 7 bases between them. There are 14 residues in the CDR3. The source material was naive T cells sorted from blood. The sequence was collected from a man in his late teens or twenties in good health. V is TRBV12-3 or TRBV12-4 and J is TRBJ2-1; no clear D gene. The CDR3 reads CASSLGANYNEQFF. The CDR3 region has the DNA TGTGCCAGCAGTTTAGGGGCCAACTACAATGAGCAGTTCTTC.